A single sample gave rise to the 24 T cell receptor beta chains below, sequenced in a study of blood T cell repertoires in COVID-19. The repertoire was sequenced with immunoSEQ multiplex PCR; TCRdb's copy has only in-frame clones and lacks some. Of 250,000 to 300,000 clones listed, roughly 80% are singletons. Sample: PBMCs or T cells enriched from blood (not recorded which). The source of these receptors is a man aged 50 to 60 who had recovered from COVID-19.

The sample holds one count of this clone. V usage is TRBV5-5 and J usage is TRBJ2-5; the match to TRBD1 covers 11 bases. With V trimmed by 3 bases and J by 5 bases, 3 bases remained unmatched. Germline V CDR1 and CDR2: SGHKS, YYEKEE (reference sequence). The CDR3 loop spans 14 amino acids. CDR3 protein: CASSWDRGTETQYF. The CDR3 DNA follows: TGTGCCAGCAGCTGGGACAGGGGGACGGAGACCCAGTACTTC.

In this sample, this clone turned up a few times. The rearrangement uses TRBV9 and TRBJ2-1; 10 nucleotides line up with TRBD2. In germline, CDR1 is SGDLS, CDR2 YYNGEE. Trimming at V came to 1 base and at J to 2 bases, leaving 3 bases not matched to a gene. The CDR3 has 16 residues. As DNA, the CDR3 is TGTGCCAGCAGCGTACAGCGGGAGGGTCCCTACAATGAGCAGTTCTTC. Its translation: CASSVQREGPYNEQFF.

The chain has TRBV29-1 and TRBJ1-1; no definite D call. Per the germline V gene, CDR1 is SQVTM and CDR2 is ANQGSEA. This CDR3 contains 12 residues. Trimming left V 4 bases short and J 0 bases short, with 6 bases between. The chain's CDR3 is CSVVSVNTEAFF. The CDR3 coding sequence is TGCAGCGTTGTCTCTGTGAACACTGAAGCTTTCTTT.

CDR3 DNA: TGCGCCAGCAGCTTGTCCCGGAGAGGAGAGACCCAGTACTTC. Its protein product is CASSLSRRGETQYF. V is TRBV5-1 and J is TRBJ2-5; D ambiguous. Per germline, CDR1 SGHRS and CDR2 YFSETQ. V gave up 1 base and J gave up 4 bases, with 11 bases separating them. The CDR3 is 14 residues long.

This sequence joins TRBV15 and TRBJ2-5; no definite D call. V gave up 2 bases and J gave up 2 bases, with 15 bases separating them. The V gene's germline CDR1 is LNHNV and CDR2 YYDKDF (reference sequence). The CDR3 is 16 amino acids. The CDR3 is CATSRLSRRRQETQYF. The CDR3 DNA follows: TGTGCCACCAGCAGACTATCCCGGAGACGACAAGAGACCCAGTACTTC.

The chain combines TRBV18 with TRBJ1-1; the D gene is possibly TRBD1 (5 bases). The CDR3 totals 13 residues. Trimming stripped 4 bases from V and 3 bases from J, with 9 bases between. Germline V CDR1 and CDR2: KGHSH, LQKENI. DNA of the CDR3: TGTGCCAGCTCACTCAGGGAGGACACTGAAGCTTTCTTT. Translated: CASSLREDTEAFF. The whole variable domain, remainder taken from reference TRBV18 and TRBJ1-1, is NAGVMQNPRHLVRRRGQEARLRCSPMKGHSHVYWYRQLPEEGLKFMVYLQKENIIDESGMPKERFSAEFPKEGPSILRIQQVVRGDSAAYFCASSLREDTEAFFGQGTRLTVV.

This sequence joins TRBV18 and TRBJ2-1; D is unresolved. The CDR3 is made up of 15 amino acids. Germline V gene lookup returns CDR1 KGHSH and CDR2 LQKENI. V was pared by 4 bases and J by 1 base, with 11 bases between. CDR3 bases: TGTGCCAGCTCACGAAAGACGGAGTCCTACAATGAGCAGTTCTTC. Residues: CASSRKTESYNEQFF.

This chain connects TRBV27 to TRBJ2-1; maybe TRBD1 (6 bases). The germline V gene has CDR1 MNHEY and CDR2 SMNVEV (reference sequence). The CDR3 is 15 residues long. Trimming removed 5 bases from V and 6 bases from J, with 17 bases in between. CDR3 protein: CASSPRRGDTNEQFF. CDR3 DNA: TGTGCCAGCAGTCCCCGGAGAGGGGACACCAATGAGCAGTTCTTC.

This clone was counted only a few times. The J gene is TRBJ1-6, the V gene TRBV7-9; 7 bases fit TRBD1. CDR1 and CDR2 (germline): SEHNR, FQNEAQ (reference sequence). V was clipped by 1 base and J by 7 bases; unmatched bases: 4. CDR3 size: 15 residues. The CDR3 reads CASSLGQGVNSPLHF. The CDR3 nucleotides read TGTGCCAGCAGCTTAGGACAGGGTGTGAATTCACCCCTCCACTTT.

The J gene is TRBJ1-5, the V gene TRBV7-8; perhaps TRBD1 as D (5 bases). CDR1 is SGHVS, CDR2 FQNEAQ, per germline. This CDR3 has 14 residues. The ends were cut back, 1 base at V and 6 bases at J, with 10 bases in the middle. CDR3 sequence: CASSLGPTGQPQHF. The CDR3 DNA reads as TGTGCCAGCAGCTTAGGGCCTACAGGTCAGCCCCAGCATTTT.

V gene TRBV6-2 or TRBV6-3 combines with J gene TRBJ2-5; D gene ambiguous. The CDR3 has 14 amino acids. The V end lost 0 bases, the J end lost 7 bases, and 12 bases lay between the germline ends. Germline V gives CDR1 MNHEY, CDR2 SVGEGT. CDR3 bases: TGTGCCAGCAGTTACTCGATCCCCTCCGGGACCCAGTACTTC. Amino acid sequence: CASSYSIPSGTQYF.

The rearrangement links TRBV11-2 to TRBJ1-3, with D possibly matching TRBD1 (5 bases). Germline CDR1 SGHAT, CDR2 FQNNGV. The ends were cut back, 6 bases at V and 0 bases at J, with 6 bases in the middle. CDR3 size: 13 residues. CDR3 protein: CASRQDSGNTIYF. CDR3 nucleotide sequence: TGTGCCAGCAGACAGGACTCTGGAAACACCATATATTTT.

This chain uses TRBV12-5 with TRBJ2-1; 9 nucleotides align to TRBD1. The CDR3 is 19 residues long. Germline values: CDR1 LGHNT, CDR2 FRNRAP. The V gene end was trimmed by 2 bases and the J gene end by 3 bases; junction bases not matched to a gene: 14. CDR3 nucleotides: TGTGCTAGTGGTTTGAGGGTTCGCTTAGGGGACAGGGACTACAATGAGCAGTTCTTC. It encodes CASGLRVRLGDRDYNEQFF.

This chain connects TRBV18 to TRBJ2-1; 13 nucleotides align to TRBD2. Germline trimming cut 5 bases from V and 5 bases from J; bases unmatched to any gene: 3. Germline CDR1 reads KGHSH; CDR2 reads LQKENI. The CDR3 is made up of 15 amino acids. This chain's CDR3 is CASSAGLAGDNEQFF. DNA for the CDR3: TGTGCCAGCTCAGCCGGACTAGCGGGAGACAATGAGCAGTTCTTC.

The genes are TRBV18 and TRBJ1-5, with TRBD1 identical over 10 bases. This CDR3 is built from 15 residues. The germline CDR1 and CDR2 sequences are KGHSH and LQKENI. V shed 4 bases and J 4 bases; nucleotides not matched to a gene: 4. The CDR3 spells CASSHRDRGNQPQHF. For the CDR3, the DNA is TGTGCCAGCTCACACCGGGACAGGGGAAATCAGCCCCAGCATTTT.

This chain uses TRBV18 with TRBJ2-2; D possibly corresponds to TRBD1 (5 bases). The germline V gene has CDR1 KGHSH and CDR2 LQKENI. Trimming took 3 bases from V and 1 from J, leaving 9 bases between them. The CDR3 totals 15 residues. CDR3 sequence (DNA): TGTGCCAGCTCACCGGTAGGGGAGAACACCGGGGAGCTGTTTTTT. Translation gives CASSPVGENTGELFF.

The chain joins TRBV6-6 to TRBJ2-1; tentatively, D is TRBD2 (6 bases). Germline V gene data show CDR1 as MNHNY and CDR2 as SVGAGI (reference sequence). Trimming removed 6 bases at V and 2 bases at J, with 17 bases between. The CDR3 is made up of 16 amino acids. Written as DNA, the CDR3 is TGTGCCAGCAGCCCTAGTCCGGGAGTCCCCTACAATGAGCAGTTCTTC. Translating gives CASSPSPGVPYNEQFF.

The chain recombines TRBV7-9 with TRBJ1-4; D not resolved. Per germline, CDR1 SEHNR and CDR2 FQNEAQ (reference sequence). There are 14 residues in the CDR3. The V gene lost 4 bases and the J gene lost 7 bases, with 13 bases spanning the gap. The CDR3 here is CASSYLELAEKLFF. The CDR3 DNA is TGTGCCAGCAGCTACTTGGAGCTAGCTGAAAAACTGTTTTTT.

The V call is TRBV10-1, the J call TRBJ1-2, with a possible D match to TRBD1 (6 bases). The CDR3 is made up of 14 amino acids. V was cut by 5 bases and J by 0 bases, with 10 bases left in between. Looked up from germline, CDR1 is WNHNN and CDR2 is SYGVQD (reference sequence). The CDR3 region is CASSRQDPNYGYTF. CDR3 coding DNA: TGCGCCAGCAGTAGACAGGACCCTAACTATGGCTACACCTTC.

This clone has just one count. The chain has TRBV20-1 and TRBJ1-4; D remains ambiguous. Germline lookup yields CDR1 DFQATT and CDR2 SNEGSKA (reference sequence). V lost 3 bases and J lost 5, with 7 bases in between. The CDR3 is 12 amino acids. The CDR3 region is CSASGRNEKLFF. CDR3 sequence (DNA): TGCAGTGCTAGTGGGAGAAATGAAAAACTGTTTTTT.

A word on this clone: Other nucleotide sequences from this sample produce the same CDR3. The CDR3 DNA reads TGTGCCTGGAGTGTACAGGGACCCGGGGAGCTGTTTTTT. Translated, it gives CAWSVQGPGELFF. The J gene is TRBJ2-2, the V gene TRBV30, with TRBD1 as a possible D gene (6 bases). Germline assignment: CDR1 GTSNPN and CDR2 SVGIG (reference sequence). The V end was cut by 0 bases, the J end by 6 bases, with 8 bases between. CDR3 length: 13 amino acids.

This chain uses TRBV12-5 with TRBJ2-7, with TRBD2 identical over 14 bases. CDR1 is LGHNT and CDR2 is FRNRAP in the germline V gene. The CDR3 has 20 amino acids. Trimming removed 2 bases from V and 3 bases from J; junction bases left unmatched: 15. CDR3 amino acids: CASGLLQGLAGESRNYEQYF. The DNA for the CDR3 is TGTGCTAGTGGTTTGTTACAGGGACTAGCGGGAGAATCCCGAAACTACGAGCAGTACTTC.

This rearrangement joins TRBV5-5 to TRBJ1-1, with D unresolved. The CDR3 runs to 13 residues. V was shortened by 0 bases and J by 8 bases, with 11 bases between the two germline ends. Germline CDR1 SGHKS, CDR2 YYEKEE (reference sequence). The CDR3 nucleotides read TGTGCCAGCAGCTTGGCCGGCGGGCGGGAAGCTTTCTTT. Its protein product is CASSLAGGREAFF. The complete variable domain, with remaining parts taken from reference TRBV5-5 and TRBJ1-1, reads DAGVTQSPTHLIKTRGQQVTLRCSPISGHKSVSWYQQVLGQGPQFIFQYYEKEERGRGNFPDRFSARQFPNYSSELNVNALLLGDSALYLCASSLAGGREAFFGQGTRLTVV.

Only a few counts were recorded for this clone. The chain has TRBV30 and TRBJ1-6; D perhaps matches TRBD1 (5 bases). The CDR3 is made up of 14 amino acids. Germline V gives CDR1 GTSNPN, CDR2 SVGIG (reference sequence). V gave up 1 base and J gave up 6 bases, with 10 bases separating them. CDR3 region: CAWSEGLSNSPLHF. Written as DNA, the CDR3 is TGTGCCTGGAGTGAGGGACTGTCTAATTCACCCCTCCACTTT. Looking up the rest from reference TRBV30 and TRBJ1-6 gives the full variable domain: SQTIHQWPATLVQPVGSPLSLECTVEGTSNPNLYWYRQAAGRGLQLLFYSVGIGQISSEVPQNLSASRPQDRQFILSSKKLLLSDSGFYLCAWSEGLSNSPLHFGNGTRLTVT.